This record concerns one T cell receptor (beta chain) sequence. Patients with autoimmune history or systemic immunosuppression were excluded. Peripheral blood came from all dose cohorts at three timepoints. Germline V CDR1 and CDR2: SGHTA, FQGNSA. The length of the CDR3 is 14 residues. The V gene lost 5 bases and the J gene lost 8 bases, with 16 bases spanning the gap. These data are taken from a study of OX40 agonist ivuxolimab in advanced cancers. Study summary: Ivuxolimab, which patients received intravenously every 2 weeks, was dosed at 0.01 to 10 mg/kg. Enrollees could have had prior anti-PD-1, anti-PD-L1 or anti-CTLA-4 therapy, which about 42% had received.

Clones were read by immunoSEQ multiplex PCR, and TCRdb kept only the in-frame ones, dropping some. In the table there are about 83,000 clones, about 88% of which are singletons. This specimen consisted of CD4+ or CD8+ T cells sorted from blood, obtained in a trial of the OX40 agonist ivuxolimab. The chain uses TRBV7-2 and TRBJ2-1, with D possibly called TRBD1 or TRBD2 (6 bases each). This receptor was identified in an adult with an advanced solid tumor such as melanoma, head and neck, liver or kidney cancer. CDR3 residues: CASSQEGGRDEQFF. The CDR3 DNA follows: TGTGCCAGCAGCCAGGAGGGGGGTCGCGATGAGCAGTTCTTC.